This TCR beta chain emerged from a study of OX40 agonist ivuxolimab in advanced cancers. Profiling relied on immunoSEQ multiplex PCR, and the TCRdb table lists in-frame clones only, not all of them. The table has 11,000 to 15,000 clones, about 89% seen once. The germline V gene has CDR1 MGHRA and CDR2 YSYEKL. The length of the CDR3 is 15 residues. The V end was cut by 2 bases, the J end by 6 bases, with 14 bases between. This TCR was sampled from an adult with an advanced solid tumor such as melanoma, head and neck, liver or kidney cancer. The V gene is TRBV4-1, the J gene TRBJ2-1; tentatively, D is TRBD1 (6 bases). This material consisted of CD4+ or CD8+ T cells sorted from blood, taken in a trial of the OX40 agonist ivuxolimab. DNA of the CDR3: TGCGCCAGCAGCCAAACGGGACACGTAGTCAATGAGCAGTTCTTC. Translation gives CASSQTGHVVNEQFF.